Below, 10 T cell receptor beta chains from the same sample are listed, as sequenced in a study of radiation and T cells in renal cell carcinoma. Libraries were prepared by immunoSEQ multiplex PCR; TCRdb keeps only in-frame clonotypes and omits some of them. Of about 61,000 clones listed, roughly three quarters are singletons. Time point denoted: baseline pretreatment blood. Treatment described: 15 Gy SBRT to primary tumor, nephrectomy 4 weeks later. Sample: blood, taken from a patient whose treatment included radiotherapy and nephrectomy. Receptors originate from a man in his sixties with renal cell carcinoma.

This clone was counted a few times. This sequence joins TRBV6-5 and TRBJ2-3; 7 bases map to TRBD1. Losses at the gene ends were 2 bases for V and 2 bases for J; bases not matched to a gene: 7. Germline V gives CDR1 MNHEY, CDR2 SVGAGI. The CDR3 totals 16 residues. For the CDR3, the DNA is TGTGCCAGCAGTTACGCCCGGGACAGTGCCACAGATACGCAGTATTTT. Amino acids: CASSYARDSATDTQYF.

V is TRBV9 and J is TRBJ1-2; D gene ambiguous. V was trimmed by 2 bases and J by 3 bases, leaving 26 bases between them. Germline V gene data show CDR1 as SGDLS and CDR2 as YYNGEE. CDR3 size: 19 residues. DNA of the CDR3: TGTGCCAGCAGCGTGGGCCAGACGCCAGACACCTTTGAGGACTATGGCTACACCTTC. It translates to CASSVGQTPDTFEDYGYTF.

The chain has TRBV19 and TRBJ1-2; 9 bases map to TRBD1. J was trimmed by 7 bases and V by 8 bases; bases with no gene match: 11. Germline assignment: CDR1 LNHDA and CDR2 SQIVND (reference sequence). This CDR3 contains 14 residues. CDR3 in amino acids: CASGRDRELSGYTF. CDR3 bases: TGTGCCAGTGGCCGGGACAGGGAATTGTCTGGCTACACCTTC. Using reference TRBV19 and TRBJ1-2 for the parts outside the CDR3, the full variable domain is DGGITQSPKYLFRKEGQNVTLSCEQNLNHDAMYWYRQDPGQGLRLIYYSQIVNDFQKGDIAEGYSVSREKKESFPLTVTSAQKNPTAFYLCASGRDRELSGYTFGSGTRLTVV.

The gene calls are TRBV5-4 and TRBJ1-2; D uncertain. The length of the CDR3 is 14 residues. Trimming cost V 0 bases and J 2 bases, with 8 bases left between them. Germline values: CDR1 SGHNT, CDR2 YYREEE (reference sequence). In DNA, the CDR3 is TGTGCCAGCAGCTTGGATACGGCCAACTATGGCTACACCTTC. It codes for CASSLDTANYGYTF.

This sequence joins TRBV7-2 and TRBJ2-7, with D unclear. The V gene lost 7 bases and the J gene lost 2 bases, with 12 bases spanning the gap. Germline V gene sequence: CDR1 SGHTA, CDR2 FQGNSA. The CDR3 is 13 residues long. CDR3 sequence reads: CASTWPGPYEQYF. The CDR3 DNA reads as TGTGCCAGCACCTGGCCCGGGCCCTACGAGCAGTACTTC.

CDR3: CASRAGTSGSNEQFF. The CDR3, as DNA: TGTGCCAGCAGAGCCGGGACTAGCGGGAGTAATGAGCAGTTCTTC. This chain links TRBV6-6 with TRBJ2-1; 14 bases are shared with TRBD2. J was trimmed by 7 bases and V by 6 bases; bases with no gene match: 5. Germline values: CDR1 MNHNY, CDR2 SVGAGI (reference sequence). This CDR3 comprises 15 residues.

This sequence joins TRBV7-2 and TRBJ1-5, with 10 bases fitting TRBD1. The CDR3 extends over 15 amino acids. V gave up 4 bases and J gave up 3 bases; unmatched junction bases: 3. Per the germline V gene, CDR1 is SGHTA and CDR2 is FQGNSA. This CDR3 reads CASSWDRGVNQPQHF. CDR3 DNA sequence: TGTGCCAGCAGCTGGGACAGGGGAGTCAATCAGCCCCAGCATTTT.

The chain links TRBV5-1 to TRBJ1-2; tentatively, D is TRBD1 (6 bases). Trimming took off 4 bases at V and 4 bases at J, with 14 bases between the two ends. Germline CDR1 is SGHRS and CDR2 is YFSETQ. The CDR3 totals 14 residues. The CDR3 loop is CASSPGQSIYGYTF. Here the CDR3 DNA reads TGCGCCAGCAGCCCAGGACAGTCAATCTATGGCTACACCTTC.

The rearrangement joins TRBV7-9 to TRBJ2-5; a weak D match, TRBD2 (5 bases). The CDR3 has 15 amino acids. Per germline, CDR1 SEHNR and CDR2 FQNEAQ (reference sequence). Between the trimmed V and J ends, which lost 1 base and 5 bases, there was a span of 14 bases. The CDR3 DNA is TGTGCCAGCAGCTTAGAGGCCAGCGGCTGGGAGACCCAGTACTTC. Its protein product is CASSLEASGWETQYF.

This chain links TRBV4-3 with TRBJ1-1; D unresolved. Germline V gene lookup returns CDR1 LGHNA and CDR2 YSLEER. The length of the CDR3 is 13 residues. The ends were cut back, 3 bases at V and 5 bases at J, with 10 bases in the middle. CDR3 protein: CASSQLGGTEAFF. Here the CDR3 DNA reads TGCGCCAGCAGCCAGCTAGGCGGAACTGAAGCTTTCTTT.